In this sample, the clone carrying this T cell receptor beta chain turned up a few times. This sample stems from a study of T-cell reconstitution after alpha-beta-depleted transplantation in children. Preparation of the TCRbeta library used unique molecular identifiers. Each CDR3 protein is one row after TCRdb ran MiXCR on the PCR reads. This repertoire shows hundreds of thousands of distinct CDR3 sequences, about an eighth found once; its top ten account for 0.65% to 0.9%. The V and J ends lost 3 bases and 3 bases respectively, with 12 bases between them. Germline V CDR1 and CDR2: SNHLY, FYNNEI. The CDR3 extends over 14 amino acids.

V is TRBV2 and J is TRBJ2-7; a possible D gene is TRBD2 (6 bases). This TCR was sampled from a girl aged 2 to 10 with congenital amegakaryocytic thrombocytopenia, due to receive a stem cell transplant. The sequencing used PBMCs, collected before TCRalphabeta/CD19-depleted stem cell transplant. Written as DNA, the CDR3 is TGTGCCAGCAGTGAGGCTACTAGCAGCTACGAGCAGTACTTC. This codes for CASSEATSSYEQYF.